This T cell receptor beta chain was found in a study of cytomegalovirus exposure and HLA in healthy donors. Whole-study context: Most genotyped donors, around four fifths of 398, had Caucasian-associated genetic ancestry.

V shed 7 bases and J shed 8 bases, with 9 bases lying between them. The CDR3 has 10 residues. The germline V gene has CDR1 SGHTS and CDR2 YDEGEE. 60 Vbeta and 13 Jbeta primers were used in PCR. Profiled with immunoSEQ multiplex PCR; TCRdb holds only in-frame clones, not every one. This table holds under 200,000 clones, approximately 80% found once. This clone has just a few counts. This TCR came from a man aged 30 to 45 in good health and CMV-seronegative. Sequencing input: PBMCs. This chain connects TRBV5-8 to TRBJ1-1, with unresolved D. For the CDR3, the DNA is TGTGCCAGCGAGAGGAGAGAAGCTTTCTTT. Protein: CASERREAFF.